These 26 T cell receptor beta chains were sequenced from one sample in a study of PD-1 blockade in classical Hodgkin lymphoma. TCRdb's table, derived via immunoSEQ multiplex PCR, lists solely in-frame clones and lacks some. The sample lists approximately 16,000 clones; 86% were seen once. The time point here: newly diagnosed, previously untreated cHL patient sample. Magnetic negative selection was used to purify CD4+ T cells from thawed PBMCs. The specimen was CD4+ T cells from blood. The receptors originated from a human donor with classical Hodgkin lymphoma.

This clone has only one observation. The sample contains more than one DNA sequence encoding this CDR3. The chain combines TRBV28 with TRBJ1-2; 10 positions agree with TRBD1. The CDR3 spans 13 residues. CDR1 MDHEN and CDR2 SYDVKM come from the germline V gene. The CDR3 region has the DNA TGTGCTAACCGACAGGGGGCGAACTATGGCTACACCTTC. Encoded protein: CANRQGANYGYTF.

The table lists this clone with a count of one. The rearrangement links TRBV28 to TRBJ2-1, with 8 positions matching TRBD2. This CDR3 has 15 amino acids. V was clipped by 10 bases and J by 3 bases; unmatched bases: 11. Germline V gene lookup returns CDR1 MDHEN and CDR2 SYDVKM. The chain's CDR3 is CANSKAGVSYNEQFF. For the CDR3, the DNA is TGTGCCAATTCGAAAGCGGGAGTTAGCTACAATGAGCAGTTCTTC.

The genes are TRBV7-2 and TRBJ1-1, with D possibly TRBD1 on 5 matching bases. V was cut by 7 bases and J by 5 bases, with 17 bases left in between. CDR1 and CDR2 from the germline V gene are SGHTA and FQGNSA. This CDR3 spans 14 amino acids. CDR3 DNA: TGTGCCAGCATCCTGACCCAGGCAGGGACTGAAGCTTTCTTT. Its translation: CASILTQAGTEAFF.

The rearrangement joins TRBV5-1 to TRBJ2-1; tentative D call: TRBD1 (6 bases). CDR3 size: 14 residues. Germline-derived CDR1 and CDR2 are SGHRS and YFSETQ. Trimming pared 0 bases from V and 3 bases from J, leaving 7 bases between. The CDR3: CASSLGDIYNEQFF. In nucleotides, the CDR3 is TGCGCCAGCAGCTTGGGGGACATCTACAATGAGCAGTTCTTC.

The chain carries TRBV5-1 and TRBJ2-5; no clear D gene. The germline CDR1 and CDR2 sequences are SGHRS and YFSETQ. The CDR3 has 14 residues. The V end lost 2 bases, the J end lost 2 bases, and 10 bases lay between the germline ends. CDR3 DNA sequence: TGCGCCAGCAGCTTCCAGGTGCTTCAAGAGACCCAGTACTTC. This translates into CASSFQVLQETQYF.

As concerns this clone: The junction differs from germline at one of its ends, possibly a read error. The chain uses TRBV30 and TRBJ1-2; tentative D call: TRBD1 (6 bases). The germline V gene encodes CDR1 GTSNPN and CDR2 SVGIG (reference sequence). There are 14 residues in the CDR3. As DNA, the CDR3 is TGTGTCTGGAGTGTACTTACAGGGTATGGAGGATACACCTTC. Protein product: CVWSVLTGYGGYTF.

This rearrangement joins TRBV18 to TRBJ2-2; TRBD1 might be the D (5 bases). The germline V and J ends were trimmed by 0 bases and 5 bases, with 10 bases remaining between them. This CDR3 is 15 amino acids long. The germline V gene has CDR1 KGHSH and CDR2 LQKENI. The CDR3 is CASSPPSGYTGELFF. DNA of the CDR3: TGTGCCAGCTCACCACCGTCAGGGTATACCGGGGAGCTGTTTTTT.

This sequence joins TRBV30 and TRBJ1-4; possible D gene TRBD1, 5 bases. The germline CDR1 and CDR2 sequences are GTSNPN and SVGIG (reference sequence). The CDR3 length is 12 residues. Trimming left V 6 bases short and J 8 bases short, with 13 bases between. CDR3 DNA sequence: TGTGCCTGCCGGCCAGGGACCGAAAAACTGTTTTTT. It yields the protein CACRPGTEKLFF.

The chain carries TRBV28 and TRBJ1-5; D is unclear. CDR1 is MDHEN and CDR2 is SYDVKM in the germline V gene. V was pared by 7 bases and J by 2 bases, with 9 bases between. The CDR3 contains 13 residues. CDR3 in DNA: TGTGCCAGCACCTCCAACCGCAATCAGCCCCAGCATTTT. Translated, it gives CASTSNRNQPQHF.

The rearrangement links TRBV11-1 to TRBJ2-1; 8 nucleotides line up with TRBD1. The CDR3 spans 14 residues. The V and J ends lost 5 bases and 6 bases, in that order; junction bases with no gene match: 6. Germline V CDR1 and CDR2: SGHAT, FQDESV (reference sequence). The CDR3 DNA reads TGTGCCAGCAGCGGCAGGGGGCGACCCAATGAGCAGTTCTTC. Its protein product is CASSGRGRPNEQFF.

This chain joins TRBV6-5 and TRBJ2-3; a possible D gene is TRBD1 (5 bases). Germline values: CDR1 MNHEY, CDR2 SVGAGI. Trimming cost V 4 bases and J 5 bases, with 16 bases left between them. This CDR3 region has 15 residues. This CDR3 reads CASSFGAGPGDTQYF. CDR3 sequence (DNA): TGTGCCAGCAGTTTTGGGGCAGGGCCGGGAGATACGCAGTATTTT.

The CDR3 nucleotides read TGCGCCAGCAGCCCCGGGACTAGCGGGTACAATGAGCAGTTCTTC. Translated, it gives CASSPGTSGYNEQFF. This chain links TRBV10-1 with TRBJ2-1; 12 bases agree with TRBD2. V shed 6 bases and J 4 bases; nucleotides not matched to a gene: 4. The CDR3 consists of 15 residues. CDR1 WNHNN and CDR2 SYGVQD come from the germline V gene (reference sequence).

The CDR3 here is CASSLDGHWDTQYF. The CDR3 coding sequence is TGTGCCAGCAGCCTGGACGGCCATTGGGATACGCAGTATTTT. The chain is built from TRBV9 and TRBJ2-3; D gene ambiguous. This CDR3 comprises 14 residues. The ends were cut back, 4 bases at V and 6 bases at J, with 15 bases in the middle. CDR1 is SGDLS and CDR2 is YYNGEE in the germline V gene.

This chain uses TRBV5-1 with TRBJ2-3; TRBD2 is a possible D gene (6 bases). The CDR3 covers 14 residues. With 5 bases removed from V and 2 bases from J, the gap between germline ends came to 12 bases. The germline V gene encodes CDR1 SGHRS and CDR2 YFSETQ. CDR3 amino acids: CASRQTGVTDTQYF. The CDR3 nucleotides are TGCGCCAGCAGACAGACGGGAGTCACAGATACGCAGTATTTT. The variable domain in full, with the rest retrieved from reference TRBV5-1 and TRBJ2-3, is KAGVTQTPRYLIKTRGQQVTLSCSPISGHRSVSWYQQTPGQGLQFLFEYFSETQRNKGNFPGRFSGRQFSNSRSEMNVSTLELGDSALYLCASRQTGVTDTQYFGPGTRLTVL.

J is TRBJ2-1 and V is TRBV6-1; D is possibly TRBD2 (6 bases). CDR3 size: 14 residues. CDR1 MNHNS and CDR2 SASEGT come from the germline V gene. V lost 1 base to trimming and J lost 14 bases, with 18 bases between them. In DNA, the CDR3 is TGTGCCAGCAGTGAAGAGGTTAGGGCGGGATTGAAGTTCTTC. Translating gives CASSEEVRAGLKFF.

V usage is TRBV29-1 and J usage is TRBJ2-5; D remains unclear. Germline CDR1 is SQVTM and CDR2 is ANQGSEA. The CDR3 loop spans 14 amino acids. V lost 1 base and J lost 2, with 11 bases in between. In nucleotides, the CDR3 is TGCAGCGTTGAAGGGCAGTTAATTCAAGAGACCCAGTACTTC. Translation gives CSVEGQLIQETQYF.

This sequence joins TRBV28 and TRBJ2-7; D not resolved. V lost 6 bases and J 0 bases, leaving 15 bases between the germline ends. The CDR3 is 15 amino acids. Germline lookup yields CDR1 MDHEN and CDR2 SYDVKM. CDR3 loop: CASSPSIRSSYEQYF. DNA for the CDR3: TGTGCCAGCAGCCCCAGTATTCGGAGCTCCTACGAGCAGTACTTC.

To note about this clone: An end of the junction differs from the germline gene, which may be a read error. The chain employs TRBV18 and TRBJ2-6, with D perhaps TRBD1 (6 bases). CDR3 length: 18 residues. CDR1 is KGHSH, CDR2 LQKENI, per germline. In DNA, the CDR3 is TGTGCCAGCTCAGGATTTGGGGACATTTCAAAGTCGGGCCAACGTCCTGACTTC. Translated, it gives CASSGFGDISKSGQRPDF.

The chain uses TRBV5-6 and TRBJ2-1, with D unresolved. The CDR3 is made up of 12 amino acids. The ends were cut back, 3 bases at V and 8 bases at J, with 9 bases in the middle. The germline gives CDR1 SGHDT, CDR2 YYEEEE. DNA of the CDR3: TGTGCCAGCAGCTCCGATCGCCATGAGCAGTTCTTC. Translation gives CASSSDRHEQFF.

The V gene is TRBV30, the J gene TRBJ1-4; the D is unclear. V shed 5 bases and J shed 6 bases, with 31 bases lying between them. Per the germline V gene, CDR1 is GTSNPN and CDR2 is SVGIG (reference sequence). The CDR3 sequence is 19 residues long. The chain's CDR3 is CAWGVGGRSSGTVYEKLFF. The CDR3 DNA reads TGTGCCTGGGGAGTGGGAGGAAGATCCTCAGGTACGGTTTATGAAAAACTGTTTTTT.

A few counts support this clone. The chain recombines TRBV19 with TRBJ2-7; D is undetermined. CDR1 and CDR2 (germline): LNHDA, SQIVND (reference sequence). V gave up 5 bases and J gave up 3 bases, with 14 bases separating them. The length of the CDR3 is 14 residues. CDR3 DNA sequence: TGTGCCAGTAGTGGGTACCAAGGGTTCTACGAGCAGTACTTC. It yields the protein CASSGYQGFYEQYF.

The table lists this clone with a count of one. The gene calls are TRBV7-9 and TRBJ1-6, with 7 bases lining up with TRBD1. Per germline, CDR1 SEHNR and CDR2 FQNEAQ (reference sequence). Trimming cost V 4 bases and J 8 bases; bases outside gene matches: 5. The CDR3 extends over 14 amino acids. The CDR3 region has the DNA TGTGCCAGCAGCTCACAGGGGCGGGATTCACCCCTCCACTTT. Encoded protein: CASSSQGRDSPLHF.

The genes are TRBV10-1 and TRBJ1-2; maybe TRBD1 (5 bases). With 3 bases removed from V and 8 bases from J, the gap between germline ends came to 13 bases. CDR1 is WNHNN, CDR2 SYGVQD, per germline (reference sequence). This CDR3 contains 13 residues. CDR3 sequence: CASSDRGSRGYTF. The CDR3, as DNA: TGCGCCAGCAGTGACCGGGGGTCGAGGGGCTACACCTTC.

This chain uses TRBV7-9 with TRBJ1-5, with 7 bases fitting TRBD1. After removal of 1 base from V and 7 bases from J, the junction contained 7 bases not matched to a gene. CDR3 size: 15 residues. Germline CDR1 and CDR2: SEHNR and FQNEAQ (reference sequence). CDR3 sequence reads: CASSLDGVTGQPQHF. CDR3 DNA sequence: TGTGCCAGCAGCTTAGATGGGGTGACAGGGCAGCCCCAGCATTTT.

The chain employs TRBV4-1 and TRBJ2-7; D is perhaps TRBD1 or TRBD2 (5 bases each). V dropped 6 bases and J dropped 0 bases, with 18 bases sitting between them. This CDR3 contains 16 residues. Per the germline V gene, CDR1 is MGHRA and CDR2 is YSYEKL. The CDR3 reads CASSRTGTQSSYEQYF. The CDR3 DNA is TGCGCCAGCAGTCGGACCGGGACCCAAAGCTCCTACGAGCAGTACTTC.

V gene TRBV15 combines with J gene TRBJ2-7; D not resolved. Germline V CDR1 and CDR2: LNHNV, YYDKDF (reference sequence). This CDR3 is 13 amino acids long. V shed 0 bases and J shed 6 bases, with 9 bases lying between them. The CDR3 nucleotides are TGTGCCACCAGCAGAGAAAATGAGGTCGAGCAGTACTTC. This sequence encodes CATSRENEVEQYF.